This T cell receptor beta chain appears in the sequencing data of a study of vaccination and CD4 T cells after COVID-19. Overall study results and limits: Reactive clonotype counts went from median 21 after infection to roughly 38 after vaccination, nonsignificantly. Convalescent patients had a median 86.3% of post-vaccine SARS-CoV-2-reactive clones that were detected only after vaccination, not before it.

Cultured CD4+ T cells had their DNA profiled by the Oncomine TCR Beta short-read assay. In TCRdb, the PCR reads were re-called with MiXCR into one record per CDR3 protein. The data show about 16,000 distinct CDR3 sequences, 54% seen once. Treatment noted: approximately 9-day PBMC culture with coronavirus spike peptide pools or control peptides (ViraFEST assay). The V gene's germline CDR1 is MGHDK and CDR2 SYGVNS. The CDR3 is made up of 14 amino acids. V was clipped by 6 bases and J by 6 bases; unmatched bases: 7. Worth noting for this clonotype: Its cognate antigen is unknown.

This chain joins TRBV25-1 and TRBJ2-7; 11 bases match TRBD2. The starting material was CD4+ T cells from blood, cultured in vitro, obtained before SARS-CoV-2 vaccination. The receptor comes from a human donor who had recovered from COVID-19. The CDR3 DNA reads as TGTGCCAGCAGCGGACTAGCGGGCTCCAGCGAGCAGTACTTC. Encoded protein: CASSGLAGSSEQYF.